This TCR beta chain was recovered during a study of blood T cell repertoires in COVID-19. The overall study: Whether acute or convalescent, the COVID-19 samples came from the United States, Italy and Spain. T cells, B-cell-depleted T cells, or PBMCs provided the cDNA or gDNA that served as material.

The CDR3 runs 14 residues. Germline values: CDR1 SGDLS, CDR2 YYNGEE. V was pared by 2 bases and J by 5 bases, with 4 bases of the junction left unmatched. How the authors handled the data: Quantification of nucleated cells was approximated via reference gene primer amplification. Libraries were prepared by immunoSEQ multiplex PCR; TCRdb keeps only in-frame clonotypes and omits some of them. V and J calls and clone size come straight from that table; D and trimming were deduced from the DNA. The data contain about 230,000 clones, about 85% of them singletons. This receptor was identified in a man aged 40-50 years with acute or convalescent COVID-19. The source material was peripheral blood. The rearrangement joins TRBV9 to TRBJ2-1, with TRBD1 matching over 7 bases. CDR3 DNA: TGTGCCAGCAGCGTGACGGGACAGAACAATGAGCAGTTCTTC. It yields the protein CASSVTGQNNEQFF.